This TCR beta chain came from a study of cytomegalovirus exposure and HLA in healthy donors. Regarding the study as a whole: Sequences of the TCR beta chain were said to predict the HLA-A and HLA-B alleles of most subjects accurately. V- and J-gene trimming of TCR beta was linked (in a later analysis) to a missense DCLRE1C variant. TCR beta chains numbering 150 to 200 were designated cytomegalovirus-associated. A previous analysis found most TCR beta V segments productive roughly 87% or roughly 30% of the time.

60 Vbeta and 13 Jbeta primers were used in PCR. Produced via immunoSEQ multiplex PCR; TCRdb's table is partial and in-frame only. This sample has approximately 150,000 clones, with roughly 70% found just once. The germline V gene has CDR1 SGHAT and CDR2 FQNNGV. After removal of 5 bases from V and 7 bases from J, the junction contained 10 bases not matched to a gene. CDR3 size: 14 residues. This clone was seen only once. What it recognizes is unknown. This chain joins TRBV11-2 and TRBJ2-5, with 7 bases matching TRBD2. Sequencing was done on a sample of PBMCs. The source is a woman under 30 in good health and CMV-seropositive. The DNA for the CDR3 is TGTGCCAGCAGCCGAGGAGGGGAGGGAGTGACCCAGTACTTC. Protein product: CASSRGGEGVTQYF.